Listed below are T cell receptor beta chains from one sample, sequenced in a study of technical replicates of blood from a handful of donors. Profiling relied on immunoSEQ multiplex PCR, and the TCRdb table lists in-frame clones only, not all of them. The sample has more than 65,000 clones; around 90% are singletons. The sequenced sample was T cells isolated from PBMCs. The source of these receptors is a human donor in good health. Each CDR3 is given with its conserved first and last residue.

J: TRBJ1-1
V: TRBV7-2
CDR3: CASSFGRNTEAFF

J: TRBJ2-1
V: TRBV4-1
CDR3: CASSQDFETSGYNEQFF

J: TRBJ2-3
V: TRBV18
CDR3: CASSPSARSTDTQYF

J: TRBJ1-3
V: TRBV5-1
CDR3: CASSSQGVSGNTIYF

J: TRBJ1-4
V: TRBV6-5
CDR3: CASSYRGTNEKLFF

J: TRBJ2-1
V: TRBV4-3
CDR3: CASSQGRSSGIYEQFF

J: TRBJ2-7
V: TRBV9
CDR3: CASSGRDINEQYF

J: TRBJ2-7
V: TRBV7-3
CDR3: CASRGDSYEQYF

J: TRBJ2-1
V: TRBV9
CDR3: CASSVEGNSLSINEQFF

J: TRBJ2-5
V: TRBV25-1
CDR3: CATAGRQETQYF

J: TRBJ1-1
V: TRBV19
CDR3: CASREQGTGEAFF

J: TRBJ1-1
V: TRBV7-2
CDR3: CASSPPGNTEAFF

J: TRBJ2-7
V: TRBV28
CDR3: CASSEPGQGRHEQYF

J: TRBJ1-1
V: TRBV30
CDR3: CAWSVPEGHEAFF

J: TRBJ1-2
V: TRBV27
CDR3: CASSLSPTGQGYTF

J: TRBJ1-1
V: TRBV25-1
CDR3: CASSERGQGDTEAFF

J: TRBJ1-5
V: TRBV30
CDR3: CAWSVSYSNQPQHF

J: TRBJ2-1
V: TRBV5-1
CDR3: CASSWTSGRAGNEQFF

J: TRBJ1-1
V: TRBV28
CDR3: CASSLGGGTEAFF

J: TRBJ1-4
V: TRBV7-9
CDR3: CASSPDRVGEKLFF

J: TRBJ1-4
V: TRBV10-3
CDR3: CAIREDGTGVNEKLFF

J: TRBJ1-4
V: TRBV10-3
CDR3: CAISELLRGRVFF

J: TRBJ1-4
V: TRBV10-2
CDR3: CASSPLGGYEKLFF

J: TRBJ2-6
V: TRBV14
CDR3: CASSLTGANVLTF

J: TRBJ2-7
V: TRBV2
CDR3: CASSPLTGYYEQYF

J: TRBJ1-5
V: TRBV5-1
CDR3: CASSPGLSTNQPQHF

J: TRBJ2-2
V: TRBV28
CDR3: CASSLLGSGSTGELFF

J: TRBJ2-1
V: TRBV7-3
CDR3: CASSLSLPRGTEQFF

J: TRBJ1-2
V: TRBV10-3
CDR3: CAISGTRGLYGYTF

J: TRBJ2-5
V: TRBV2
CDR3: CASTLVRGETQYF

J: TRBJ2-5
V: TRBV5-4
CDR3: CASSMATGAEETQYF

J: TRBJ2-1
V: TRBV27
CDR3: CASSLVAGSSNEQFF

J: TRBJ2-1
V: TRBV2
CDR3: CASNGLAGNNEQFF

J: TRBJ2-7
V: TRBV6-1
CDR3: CASRGQGKGYEQYF

J: TRBJ2-2
V: TRBV7-3
CDR3: CASSRSRVANTGELFF

J: TRBJ1-2
V: TRBV10-3
CDR3: CAISDQAYGYTF

J: TRBJ2-7
V: TRBV5-1
CDR3: CASSNSGTPYEQYF

J: TRBJ2-7
V: TRBV11-2
CDR3: CASSPVTGTGYEQYF

J: TRBJ1-2
V: TRBV28
CDR3: CASSFGGGGYTF

J: TRBJ1-4
V: TRBV18
CDR3: CASSGQNEKLFF

J: TRBJ2-2
V: TRBV4-3
CDR3: CASSQSRGLAGGRAGELFF

J: TRBJ1-4
V: TRBV4-1
CDR3: CASSPQGFEKLFF

J: TRBJ2-2
V: TRBV5-1
CDR3: CASSLDSNTGELFF

J: TRBJ2-7
V: TRBV19
CDR3: CASSYRDRGPKNLYEQYF

J: TRBJ2-3
V: TRBV4-1
CDR3: CASSHLDRGSDTQYF

J: TRBJ2-3
V: TRBV4-2
CDR3: CASSQDLAGGTDTQYF

J: TRBJ2-2
V: TRBV7-8
CDR3: CASSHKREMTGELFF

J: TRBJ2-1
V: TRBV4-3
CDR3: CASSQRTSGEPYTYNEQFF

J: TRBJ1-2
V: TRBV6-5
CDR3: CASSNGQSYGYTF

J: TRBJ2-4
V: TRBV15
CDR3: CATKYGTSGVLAKNIQYF

J: TRBJ2-1
V: TRBV14
CDR3: CASSQKLSLSSYNEQFF

J: TRBJ1-5
V: TRBV19
CDR3: CASSAGVLLTNQPQHF

J: TRBJ1-4
V: TRBV7-9
CDR3: CASSTDRGLGEKLFF